These 17 T cell receptor beta chains were sequenced from one sample in a study of T cell repertoires in cytomegalovirus infection. TCRdb analysed the reads with MiXCR anew, one entry per CDR3 protein. Among about 530,000 distinct CDR3 sequences listed, approximately 25% were seen once. Input material: PBMCs. These receptors originate from a human donor in good health (CMV status not recorded). Some clones in this sample may be carry-over from other donors' samples.

This clonotype was counted between two and nine times. V and J are TRBV19 and TRBJ2-6; possible D gene TRBD1, 5 bases. CDR3 length: 16 amino acids. Germline CDR1 is LNHDA and CDR2 is SQIVND (reference sequence). The V end was cut by 0 bases, the J end by 2 bases, with 8 bases between. CDR3 residues: CASSIDQGTGANVLTF. CDR3 coding DNA: TGTGCCAGTAGTATAGATCAGGGAACTGGGGCCAACGTCCTGACTTTC. Looking up the rest from reference TRBV19 and TRBJ2-6 gives the full variable domain: DGGITQSPKYLFRKEGQNVTLSCEQNLNHDAMYWYRQDPGQGLRLIYYSQIVNDFQKGDIAEGYSVSREKKESFPLTVTSAQKNPTAFYLCASSIDQGTGANVLTFGAGSRLTVL.

A few counts support this clonotype. The CDR3 coding sequence is TGTGCCAGTAGTTCCGAGACGAATGCCAATCAGCCCCAGCATTTT. This sequence encodes CASSSETNANQPQHF. V gene TRBV19 combines with J gene TRBJ1-5; no reliable D call. V shed 5 bases and J shed 3 bases, with 14 bases lying between them. Germline CDR1 is LNHDA and CDR2 is SQIVND (reference sequence). The CDR3 has 15 residues.

This chain connects TRBV6-5 to TRBJ1-5; D gene unclear. CDR1 is MNHEY, CDR2 SVGAGI, per germline. The CDR3 consists of 15 residues. Trimming stripped 6 bases from V and 0 bases from J, with 12 bases between. The CDR3 DNA sequence: TGTGCCAGCAGCCCCAGTTCGGGTAGCAATCAGCCCCAGCATTTT. Amino acids: CASSPSSGSNQPQHF.

The rearrangement joins TRBV6-4 to TRBJ2-3; TRBD2 agrees at 7 bases. The ends lost 5 bases at V and 6 bases at J; junction bases unmatched: 11. This CDR3 has 15 amino acids. Germline CDR1 reads MRHNA; CDR2 reads SNTAGT. The CDR3 coding sequence is TGTGCCAGCAGTAATTCTAGCGGTGCAGCGGATACGCAGTATTTT. It specifies CASSNSSGAADTQYF.

About this clonotype itself: At one of its ends the junction is not consistent with the germline gene, which may arise from a read error. The gene calls are TRBV7-6 and TRBJ2-7; the match to TRBD1 covers 7 bases. The V gene's germline CDR1 is SGHVS and CDR2 FNYEAQ. The CDR3 is 15 residues long. The CDR3 region has the DNA TGTACCAGCAGCCACCGGGACAGACCCTCCTACGAGCAGTACTTC. Amino acids: CTSSHRDRPSYEQYF.

DNA for the CDR3: TGTGCCAGCAGCTTAGTAGAGGGGGCGTTTGGCTACACCTTC. It yields the protein CASSLVEGAFGYTF. The J gene is TRBJ1-2, the V gene TRBV7-2, with 7 bases aligning to TRBD1. CDR3 length: 14 residues. Trimming at V came to 1 base and at J to 7 bases, leaving 6 bases not matched to a gene. Germline CDR1 SGHTA, CDR2 FQGNSA.

This chain joins TRBV20-1 and TRBJ2-3; D gene uncertain. CDR1 and CDR2 from the germline V gene are DFQATT and SNEGSKA (reference sequence). CDR3 size: 14 residues. V was pared by 6 bases and J by 0 bases, with 13 bases between. In DNA, the CDR3 is TGCAGTGCGTCTTTAGACGCTAGCACAGATACGCAGTATTTT. As protein: CSASLDASTDTQYF.

The J gene is TRBJ2-3, the V gene TRBV7-2; tentatively, D is TRBD1 (6 bases). Germline CDR1 reads SGHTA; CDR2 reads FQGNSA. The ends were cut back, 7 bases at V and 0 bases at J, with 14 bases in the middle. This CDR3 has 15 amino acids. The CDR3 here is CASTSDTGSTDTQYF. For the CDR3, the DNA is TGTGCCAGCACCTCCGATACAGGGAGCACAGATACGCAGTATTTT.

This clonotype was seen many times. J is TRBJ1-2 and V is TRBV18; D gene ambiguous. V was clipped by 3 bases and J by 5 bases, with 10 bases between them. The CDR3 runs to 13 residues. The V gene's germline CDR1 is KGHSH and CDR2 LQKENI. The CDR3 DNA reads as TGTGCCAGCTCACCCAGGACGGTATATGGCTACACCTTC. This encodes CASSPRTVYGYTF.

The gene calls are TRBV7-9 and TRBJ1-1; D is ambiguous. The CDR3 runs to 14 residues. Germline values: CDR1 SEHNR, CDR2 FQNEAQ (reference sequence). Trimming pared 5 bases from V and 1 base from J, leaving 11 bases between. The CDR3 protein is CASSPMGGNTEAFF. The CDR3 coding sequence is TGTGCCAGCAGCCCCATGGGCGGGAACACTGAAGCTTTCTTT.

This clonotype has more than one count but fewer than ten. The J gene is TRBJ2-4, the V gene TRBV6-6; TRBD1 matches 7 bases. J was trimmed by 7 bases and V by 5 bases; bases with no gene match: 8. From germline, CDR1 is MNHNY and CDR2 SVGAGI (reference sequence). The CDR3 loop spans 14 amino acids. CDR3 sequence reads: CASSLDRVGNIQYF. The CDR3 DNA reads as TGTGCCAGCAGTCTAGACAGGGTGGGGAACATTCAGTACTTC.

This clonotype appeared many times. The chain is built from TRBV7-2 and TRBJ1-1; D is undetermined. The germline V gene encodes CDR1 SGHTA and CDR2 FQGNSA. CDR3 size: 13 residues. Trimming cost V 2 bases and J 1 base, with 5 bases left between them. The CDR3 bases are TGTGCCAGCAGCTTAAATGAGAACACTGAAGCTTTCTTT. Translated: CASSLNENTEAFF.

This clonotype appeared a few times. V and J are TRBV28 and TRBJ2-3; 9 nucleotides match TRBD2. Per germline, CDR1 MDHEN and CDR2 SYDVKM. The CDR3 spans 15 residues. Germline trimming cut 6 bases from V and 0 bases from J; bases unmatched to any gene: 4. The CDR3 DNA is TGTGCCAGCAGCCCCGGGACTAGCAGCACAGATACGCAGTATTTT. This gives the protein CASSPGTSSTDTQYF.

This rearrangement joins TRBV7-2 to TRBJ1-1; no firm D call. The length of the CDR3 is 12 residues. Germline CDR1 SGHTA, CDR2 FQGNSA. The ends were cut back, 6 bases at V and 6 bases at J, with 11 bases in the middle. CDR3 in DNA: TGTGCCAGCAGTCTTCTCTCGTCTGAAGCTTTCTTT. As protein: CASSLLSSEAFF.

DNA for the CDR3: TGTGCCAGCAGTGACGTGGGACTAGAGGAAGAGACCCAGTACTTC. Translating it yields CASSDVGLEEETQYF. The chain carries TRBV2 and TRBJ2-5; 8 nucleotides agree with TRBD2. Germline loops: CDR1 SNHLY, CDR2 FYNNEI. V lost 3 bases to trimming and J lost 3 bases; unmatched junction nucleotides: 6. There are 15 residues in the CDR3.

In this sample, this clonotype turned up a few times. The V and J genes are TRBV7-2 and TRBJ2-4, with D possibly being TRBD2 (6 bases). This CDR3 is 13 amino acids long. Germline assignment: CDR1 SGHTA and CDR2 FQGNSA. Trimming pared 6 bases from V and 9 bases from J, leaving 15 bases between. The CDR3 is CASSSSDGGIQYF. For the CDR3, the DNA is TGTGCCAGCAGTTCCTCAGACGGGGGCATTCAGTACTTC. Together with reference TRBV7-2 and TRBJ2-4, the CDR3 gives the full variable domain: GAGVSQSPSNKVTEKGKDVELRCDPISGHTALYWYRQSLGQGLEFLIYFQGNSAPDKSGLPSDRFSAERTGGSVSTLTIQRTQQEDSAVYLCASSSSDGGIQYFGAGTRLSVL.

The genes are TRBV11-2 and TRBJ2-1; weak D call: TRBD2 (5 bases). In germline, CDR1 is SGHAT, CDR2 FQNNGV. V lost 4 bases and J 2 bases, leaving 15 bases between the germline ends. This CDR3 has 16 residues. Here the CDR3 DNA reads TGTGCCAGCAGCTGGGGTCCAGCGAGGGCCTACAATGAGCAGTTCTTC. It specifies CASSWGPARAYNEQFF.